These T cell receptor beta chains were read from a single sample in a study of T cell changes during pregnancy in multiple sclerosis. Measured with immunoSEQ multiplex PCR; TCRdb has only the in-frame clones, and not every one. Found here are roughly 40,000 clones, 92% of them singletons; the top ten hold 0.67%. Sequencing was performed on CD4+ T cells from peripheral blood mononuclear cells, taken in the first trimester of pregnancy. These receptors all stem from a female donor with multiple sclerosis, enrolled in a pregnancy study. The CDR3 runs from the conserved cysteine through the conserved F or W. A clone size is listed for some rows: how often the clone was seen (once, few, many), or a class if it is expanded.

.,TRBV30,CAWSRTGVDYGYTF
.,TRBV27,CASSLLGSQETQYF
.,TRBV5-1,CASSLVESGVRSGELFF
.,TRBV7-6,CASSYVQGGEGEQYF
.,TRBV19,CASSPFRDYSSGANVLTF
.,TRBV5-1,CASSRTGVGTTEAFF
.,TRBV6-5,CASSLGHPRDEQFF
once,TRBV15,CATSGTGTGINEQFF
.,TRBV7-9,CASSPRTGGLANYGYTF
.,TRBV5-8,CASSRGQGASYTF
.,TRBV2,CASSEVRGTGELFF
few,TRBV2,CASSGTGINYGYTF
.,TRBV30,CAYDRGRLYEQYF
.,TRBV5-7,CASSLRDRGYQPQHF
few,TRBV6-1,CASSEGVQGAFEQYF
once,TRBV9,CASSVARGISGTDTQYF
once,TRBV5-6,CASTPGQVNSYEQYF
.,TRBV6-4,CASSDRERDRYTRKDYEQYF
once,TRBV15,CATSRGTGRSEQYF
.,TRBV7-9,CASSVTSGWSEQFF
.,TRBV11-2,CASSFRQGGTDTQYF
.,TRBV27,CASSTGHTNNEQFF
.,TRBV7-2,CASSLGSRTLSGANVLTF
.,TRBV27,CASSPAGTSGERIQYF
once,TRBV28,CASSPSWTANEQYF
.,TRBV4-2,CASSPVGTGHTGELFF
.,TRBV29-1,CSARRTVQETQYF
.,TRBV7-9,CASSLVPTSGTFNEQFF
.,TRBV6-5,CASSLGRNYGYTF
.,TRBV7-9,CASSLLKRLAGYNEQFF
.,TRBV9,CASSVDQNTEAFF
.,TRBV4-3,CASSQVLWGTSGPTAKNIQYF
.,TRBV20-1,CSAWWEGEQFF
.,TRBV18,CASSSGTSYNEQFF
.,TRBV2,CASSQERGRPSGEQFF
.,TRBV4-3,CASSQDRDLSSYNEQFF
.,TRBV5-6,CASSLSTSRNYNEQFF
.,TRBV10-3,CAISETANEQFF
once,TRBV4-3,CASRGVRTANTEAFF
.,TRBV12-5,CASGLSVIGTGGIPYTEAFF
.,TRBV19,CASSSPGKGAVYGYTF
.,TRBV7-9,CASSETGFFEAFF
.,TRBV18,CASSPPAREGHSDTQYF
.,TRBV30,CAGERRTPAKEQFF
.,TRBV2,CASSESRSRTDTQYF
once,TRBV5-1,CASSRTGDSNQPQHF
.,TRBV30,CAWRRGLAGGSSYNEQFF
.,TRBV14,CASSQRQGYYEQYF
.,TRBV2,CASSEFGTGLTDTQYF
.,TRBV12-5,CASALRGLLKNTEAFF
.,TRBV29-1,CSVEYLFSARSSYNEQFF
.,TRBV10-3,CATEGTSRGNEQFF
.,TRBV11-2,CASSSELAGHNEQFF
.,TRBV10-2,CASSLPLGTGGFGDGYTF